This passage covers 8 T cell receptor beta chains from one sample sequenced in a study of blood T cells in healthy people across ages. Through a sample-barcoded 5' primer and a J-beta primer mix, a second PCR was run for roughly 6 to 12 cycles. TCRdb used MiXCR to reprocess the 5' RACE reads, holding one entry per CDR3 protein. The data hold some 1.5 million distinct CDR3 sequences, with 35% to 45% observed a single time. Sequenced input: blood. The receptors were gathered from a woman between 18 and 29 years old in good health.

The chain recombines TRBV15 with TRBJ1-3; D gene uncertain. Trimming stripped 4 bases from V and 2 bases from J, with 9 bases between. This CDR3 comprises 14 residues. In germline, CDR1 is LNHNV, CDR2 YYDKDF (reference sequence). As DNA, the CDR3 is TGTGCCACCAGCATCGACGAAACTGGAAACACCATATATTTT. It translates to CATSIDETGNTIYF.

In its sample, this clonotype was seen a few times. The gene calls are TRBV20-1 and TRBJ2-5; D perhaps matches TRBD2 (5 bases). The V and J ends lost 3 bases and 2 bases respectively, with 16 bases between them. The CDR3 sequence is 15 residues long. CDR1 and CDR2 (germline): DFQATT, SNEGSKA (reference sequence). The CDR3 DNA follows: TGCAGTGCTAGGAAAGGGAGTGTGGGTCAAGAGACCCAGTACTTC. It specifies CSARKGSVGQETQYF.

The V and J genes are TRBV2 and TRBJ1-1; D is ambiguous. The CDR3 covers 12 residues. The V gene lost 0 bases and the J gene lost 6 bases, with 5 bases spanning the gap. In germline, CDR1 is SNHLY, CDR2 FYNNEI. CDR3 loop: CASSEAGAEAFF. CDR3 in DNA: TGTGCCAGCAGTGAAGCCGGGGCTGAAGCTTTCTTT.

This clonotype was recorded a few times. The junction does not match germline at one end; this may be a read error. The genes are TRBV4-1 and TRBJ1-1; D is unclear. The CDR3 is 14 residues long. Germline values: CDR1 MGHRA, CDR2 YSYEKL. The CDR3 nucleotides are TGCGCCAGCAGCAAAGAGCCGGACCACACTGAAGCTTTCTTT. Residues: CASSKEPDHTEAFF.

The rearrangement joins TRBV4-2 to TRBJ2-1; tentatively, D is TRBD2 (6 bases). Germline CDR1 and CDR2: LGHNA and YNFKEQ. V lost 0 bases, J lost 3 bases, and 12 bases lay in between. The CDR3 length is 16 residues. Written as DNA, the CDR3 is TGTGCCAGCAGCCAAGATCAAGCTAGCGACTACAATGAGCAGTTCTTC. Residues: CASSQDQASDYNEQFF.

The V gene is TRBV6-1, the J gene TRBJ1-4; a weak D match, TRBD1 (5 bases). CDR3 length: 15 amino acids. Between the trimmed V and J ends, which lost 6 bases and 0 bases, there was a span of 11 bases. In germline, CDR1 is MNHNS, CDR2 SASEGT. CDR3 sequence: CASRPGSATNEKLFF. The CDR3 nucleotides read TGTGCCAGCAGACCAGGGTCTGCAACTAATGAAAAACTGTTTTTT.

The chain combines TRBV5-1 with TRBJ2-5; the D gene could be TRBD1 or TRBD2 (5 bases each). The CDR3 is made up of 13 amino acids. V was shortened by 1 base and J by 11 bases, with 15 bases between the two germline ends. The germline V gene has CDR1 SGHRS and CDR2 YFSETQ. The CDR3 DNA is TGCGCCAGCAGCTTGATAGTTCTGGGGGAGCAGTACTTC. This sequence encodes CASSLIVLGEQYF.

This clonotype was seen only a few times. J is TRBJ1-1 and V is TRBV4-2; D unresolved. The V gene lost 4 bases and the J gene lost 2 bases, with 11 bases spanning the gap. The germline V gene encodes CDR1 LGHNA and CDR2 YNFKEQ. CDR3 length: 14 amino acids. CDR3 coding DNA: TGTGCCAGCAGCCTCTCGGCCGTTAACACTGAAGCTTTCTTT. Translated, it gives CASSLSAVNTEAFF.